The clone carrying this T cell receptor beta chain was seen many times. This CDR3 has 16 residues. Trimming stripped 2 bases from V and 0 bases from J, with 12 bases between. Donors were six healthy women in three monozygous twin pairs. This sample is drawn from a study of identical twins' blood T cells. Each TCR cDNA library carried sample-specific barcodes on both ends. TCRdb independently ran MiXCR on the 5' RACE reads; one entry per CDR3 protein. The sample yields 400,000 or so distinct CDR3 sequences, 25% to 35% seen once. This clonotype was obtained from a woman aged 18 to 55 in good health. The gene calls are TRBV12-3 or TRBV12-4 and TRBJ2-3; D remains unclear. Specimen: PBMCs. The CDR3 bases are TGTGCCAGCAGTTTATATGGACGATCTAGCACAGATACGCAGTATTTT. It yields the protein CASSLYGRSSTDTQYF.